Listed below are T cell receptor beta chains from one sample, sequenced in a study of patients and donors after allogeneic stem cell transplantation. Via MiXCR, TCRdb re-called the RT-PCR reads, giving one row per CDR3 protein. This sample has about a million distinct CDR3 sequences, with about 20% found just once. Sample: blood, either unsorted or a sorted T cell fraction (not recorded which). The receptors come from a human donor who was either an allogeneic HSCT recipient or a stem cell or donor lymphocyte infusion donor (not recorded which). It is not recorded whose cells these are; they may come from a transplant donor. Each CDR3 is given with its conserved first and last residue. Each record gives: D gene, clone size, J gene, V gene, CDR3 protein, CDR3 DNA. A D gene is named only where the DNA matches it firmly. Expanded clones are given a class, and other clones once, few, many or no size at all.

d_call: TRBD2; clone_size: few; j_call: TRBJ2-5; v_call: TRBV25-1; cdr3_aa: CASRGGTDQETQYF; cdr3_nt: TGTGCCAGCAGGGGGGGGACGGACCAAGAGACCCAGTACTTC
d_call: -; clone_size: -; j_call: TRBJ1-2; v_call: TRBV7-9; cdr3_aa: CASSRGQSGGYTF; cdr3_nt: TGTGCCAGCAGCCGTGGACAATCAGGTGGCTACACCTTC
d_call: -; clone_size: -; j_call: TRBJ1-1; v_call: TRBV6-2/TRBV6-3; cdr3_aa: CASSDNRAMNTEAFF; cdr3_nt: TGTGCCAGCAGTGACAACAGGGCCATGAACACTGAAGCTTTCTTT
d_call: TRBD2; clone_size: few; j_call: TRBJ2-3; v_call: TRBV4-3; cdr3_aa: CASSQDPPGLAGMDTQYF; cdr3_nt: TGCGCCAGCAGCCAAGATCCTCCGGGACTAGCGGGGATGGATACGCAGTATTTT
d_call: TRBD1; clone_size: few; j_call: TRBJ2-7; v_call: TRBV30; cdr3_aa: CARQGNNEQYF; cdr3_nt: TGTGCCAGACAGGGGAACAACGAGCAGTACTTC
d_call: TRBD1; clone_size: few; j_call: TRBJ1-2; v_call: TRBV7-8; cdr3_aa: CASSFRDSHGYTF; cdr3_nt: TGTGCCAGCAGCTTCCGGGACAGCCATGGCTACACCTTC
d_call: -; clone_size: few; j_call: TRBJ2-7; v_call: TRBV12-3/TRBV12-4; cdr3_aa: CASSFGGQLYEQYF; cdr3_nt: TGTGCCAGCAGTTTTGGGGGGCAGTTATACGAGCAGTACTTC
d_call: -; clone_size: few; j_call: TRBJ2-7; v_call: TRBV20-1; cdr3_aa: CSATPMVGPEQYF; cdr3_nt: TGCAGTGCTACTCCGATGGTGGGACCCGAGCAGTACTTC
d_call: -; clone_size: -; j_call: TRBJ2-3; v_call: TRBV5-1; cdr3_aa: CASSLEGTRLWYF; cdr3_nt: TGCGCCAGCAGCTTGGAGGGGACCCGGCTCTGGTATTTT
d_call: TRBD2; clone_size: -; j_call: TRBJ2-2; v_call: TRBV7-8; cdr3_aa: CASSPRTSGHTGELFF; cdr3_nt: TGTGCCAGCAGCCCTCGGACTAGCGGACACACCGGGGAGCTGTTTTTT
d_call: -; clone_size: few; j_call: TRBJ2-5; v_call: TRBV20-1; cdr3_aa: CSAKLGSRQETQYF; cdr3_nt: TGCAGTGCCAAATTGGGGTCTCGCCAAGAGACCCAGTACTTC
d_call: TRBD1; clone_size: -; j_call: TRBJ2-3; v_call: TRBV6-5; cdr3_aa: CASSYLRDRSTDTQYF; cdr3_nt: TGTGCCAGCAGTTACCTCCGGGACAGGAGCACAGATACGCAGTATTTT
d_call: -; clone_size: -; j_call: TRBJ2-7; v_call: TRBV4-3; cdr3_aa: CASSQSIQGRNEQYF; cdr3_nt: TGCGCCAGCAGCCAATCCATTCAGGGGAGAAACGAGCAGTACTTC
d_call: -; clone_size: -; j_call: TRBJ2-5; v_call: TRBV12-5; cdr3_aa: CASGLEKTGFQETQYF; cdr3_nt: TGTGCTAGTGGTTTGGAGAAAACGGGGTTCCAAGAGACCCAGTACTTC
d_call: TRBD2; clone_size: few; j_call: TRBJ2-3; v_call: TRBV5-1; cdr3_aa: CASSLPSGGYTDTQYF; cdr3_nt: TGCGCCAGCAGCTTGCCTAGCGGGGGATACACAGATACGCAGTATTTT
d_call: TRBD2; clone_size: few; j_call: TRBJ2-7; v_call: TRBV9; cdr3_aa: CASSVAAGESYEQYF; cdr3_nt: TGTGCCAGCAGCGTAGCTGCGGGAGAGTCCTACGAGCAGTACTTC
d_call: -; clone_size: -; j_call: TRBJ2-3; v_call: TRBV12-3/TRBV12-4; cdr3_aa: CASSTPGPLFTDTQYF; cdr3_nt: TGTGCCAGCAGTACCCCGGGACCACTTTTCACAGATACGCAGTATTTT
d_call: -; clone_size: few; j_call: TRBJ2-7; v_call: TRBV18; cdr3_aa: CASSPQQGTSYEQYF; cdr3_nt: TGTGCCAGCTCACCACAGCAGGGGACCTCCTACGAGCAGTACTTC
d_call: TRBD1; clone_size: few; j_call: TRBJ2-5; v_call: TRBV4-3; cdr3_aa: CASSQDLGTASQETQYF; cdr3_nt: TGCGCCAGCAGCCAAGATCTAGGGACAGCTTCTCAAGAGACCCAGTACTTC
d_call: TRBD2; clone_size: -; j_call: TRBJ2-3; v_call: TRBV19; cdr3_aa: CASSAERGKRTDTQYF; cdr3_nt: TGTGCCAGTAGTGCCGAGCGGGGAAAGAGGACAGATACGCAGTATTTT
d_call: -; clone_size: -; j_call: TRBJ2-7; v_call: TRBV12-5; cdr3_aa: CASGPPGTPFYEQYF; cdr3_nt: TGTGCTAGTGGCCCACCCGGGACACCTTTTTACGAGCAGTACTTC
d_call: TRBD1; clone_size: many; j_call: TRBJ1-6; v_call: TRBV27; cdr3_aa: CASSKGQVENSPLHF; cdr3_nt: TGTGCCAGCAGTAAGGGACAGGTGGAGAATTCACCCCTCCACTTT
d_call: -; clone_size: -; j_call: TRBJ2-3; v_call: TRBV7-3; cdr3_aa: CASSLLQSGTDTQYF; cdr3_nt: TGTGCCAGCAGCTTACTACAGAGCGGCACAGATACGCAGTATTTT
d_call: -; clone_size: few; j_call: TRBJ2-1; v_call: TRBV24-1; cdr3_aa: CATSDVTGRPTNEQFF; cdr3_nt: TGTGCCACCAGTGATGTAACGGGACGGCCGACCAATGAGCAGTTCTTC
d_call: -; clone_size: -; j_call: TRBJ1-5; v_call: TRBV12-3/TRBV12-4; cdr3_aa: CASSLKLSTPQHF; cdr3_nt: TGTGCCAGCAGTTTGAAGCTCTCGACCCCCCAGCATTTT
d_call: -; clone_size: -; j_call: TRBJ1-1; v_call: TRBV20-1; cdr3_aa: CSARDRVGGNTEAFF; cdr3_nt: TGCAGTGCTAGAGATCGGGTAGGGGGGAACACTGAAGCTTTCTTT
d_call: -; clone_size: -; j_call: TRBJ1-5; v_call: TRBV6-1; cdr3_aa: CASSETIQDNQPQHF; cdr3_nt: TGTGCCAGCAGTGAAACGATACAGGACAATCAGCCCCAGCATTTT
d_call: -; clone_size: -; j_call: TRBJ2-3; v_call: TRBV7-3; cdr3_aa: CASSQWGGARTDTQYF; cdr3_nt: TGTGCCAGCAGCCAGTGGGGCGGGGCTCGCACAGATACGCAGTATTTT
d_call: -; clone_size: -; j_call: TRBJ2-3; v_call: TRBV7-2; cdr3_aa: CASSLIGGDTQYF; cdr3_nt: TGTGCCAGCAGCCTAATTGGGGGAGATACGCAGTATTTT
d_call: -; clone_size: -; j_call: TRBJ2-3; v_call: TRBV24-1; cdr3_aa: CATSDRRSDSFTDTQYF; cdr3_nt: TGTGCCACCAGTGACCGCAGGTCGGACAGCTTCACAGATACGCAGTATTTT
d_call: -; clone_size: -; j_call: TRBJ2-1; v_call: TRBV6-5; cdr3_aa: CASSYVFGVYNEQFF; cdr3_nt: TGTGCCAGCAGTTACGTTTTCGGGGTATACAATGAGCAGTTCTTC
d_call: -; clone_size: -; j_call: TRBJ2-1; v_call: TRBV5-8; cdr3_aa: CASSQGLSSYNEQFF; cdr3_nt: TGTGCCAGCAGCCAGGGACTTAGCTCCTACAATGAGCAGTTCTTC
d_call: TRBD2; clone_size: -; j_call: TRBJ2-1; v_call: TRBV7-9; cdr3_aa: CASSLEGGTSPDEQFF; cdr3_nt: TGTGCCAGCAGCTTAGAGGGCGGGACTAGCCCCGATGAGCAGTTCTTC
d_call: -; clone_size: -; j_call: TRBJ2-5; v_call: TRBV12-3/TRBV12-4; cdr3_aa: CASSLDGLKETQYF; cdr3_nt: TGTGCCAGCAGCCTGGACGGGCTCAAAGAGACCCAGTACTTC
d_call: -; clone_size: -; j_call: TRBJ2-7; v_call: TRBV27; cdr3_aa: CASSQILRRDEQYF; cdr3_nt: TGTGCCAGCAGTCAAATACTAAGGCGGGACGAGCAGTACTTC
d_call: TRBD1; clone_size: -; j_call: TRBJ2-1; v_call: TRBV12-3/TRBV12-4; cdr3_aa: CASSPYGTDNEQFF; cdr3_nt: TGTGCCAGCAGTCCGTACGGGACAGACAATGAGCAGTTCTTC
d_call: TRBD2; clone_size: few; j_call: TRBJ2-7; v_call: TRBV5-1; cdr3_aa: CASSFAALAGPAYEQYF; cdr3_nt: TGCGCCAGCAGCTTTGCCGCTCTAGCGGGACCCGCCTACGAGCAGTACTTC
d_call: -; clone_size: few; j_call: TRBJ2-2; v_call: TRBV15; cdr3_aa: CATSRDLVRRLANTGELFF; cdr3_nt: TGTGCCACCAGCAGAGATCTGGTTAGGAGGCTCGCGAACACCGGGGAGCTGTTTTTT
d_call: -; clone_size: few; j_call: TRBJ2-5; v_call: TRBV25-1; cdr3_aa: CASRTAFGPKETQYF; cdr3_nt: TGTGCCAGCAGAACCGCTTTCGGTCCGAAAGAGACCCAGTACTTC
d_call: TRBD2; clone_size: few; j_call: TRBJ2-3; v_call: TRBV29-1; cdr3_aa: CSVERAGVPGDTQYF; cdr3_nt: TGCAGCGTTGAAAGAGCGGGAGTGCCAGGTGATACGCAGTATTTT
d_call: -; clone_size: few; j_call: TRBJ2-1; v_call: TRBV20-1; cdr3_aa: CSARAMEGIYNEQFF; cdr3_nt: TGCAGTGCTAGAGCGATGGAGGGGATATACAATGAGCAGTTCTTC
d_call: -; clone_size: few; j_call: TRBJ2-4; v_call: TRBV12-3/TRBV12-4; cdr3_aa: CASSLAARVAKNIQYF; cdr3_nt: TGTGCCAGCAGTTTAGCGGCAAGAGTGGCCAAAAACATTCAGTACTTC
d_call: TRBD2; clone_size: -; j_call: TRBJ2-3; v_call: TRBV12-3/TRBV12-4; cdr3_aa: CASSYSGRAVDTQYF; cdr3_nt: TGTGCCAGCAGTTATAGCGGGAGGGCCGTAGATACGCAGTATTTT
d_call: -; clone_size: -; j_call: TRBJ2-2; v_call: TRBV10-3; cdr3_aa: CAIGGDTGELFF; cdr3_nt: TGTGCCATCGGTGGGGACACCGGGGAGCTGTTTTTT
d_call: TRBD1; clone_size: few; j_call: TRBJ2-4; v_call: TRBV7-9; cdr3_aa: CASSDGTGKAKNIQYF; cdr3_nt: TGTGCCAGCAGCGACGGGACAGGGAAAGCCAAAAACATTCAGTACTTC
d_call: TRBD1; clone_size: -; j_call: TRBJ2-7; v_call: TRBV20-1; cdr3_aa: CSATEDRGHEQYF; cdr3_nt: TGCAGTGCTACGGAGGACAGGGGCCACGAGCAGTACTTC
d_call: -; clone_size: few; j_call: TRBJ1-2; v_call: TRBV4-1; cdr3_aa: CASSQEPGTYGYTF; cdr3_nt: TGCGCCAGCAGCCAAGAGCCCGGGACCTATGGCTACACCTTC
d_call: -; clone_size: -; j_call: TRBJ2-7; v_call: TRBV6-5; cdr3_aa: CASSYSSVRYEQYF; cdr3_nt: TGTGCCAGCAGTTACTCCTCTGTTCGCTACGAGCAGTACTTC
d_call: TRBD2; clone_size: -; j_call: TRBJ2-7; v_call: TRBV4-1; cdr3_aa: CASSSLAGGFYEQYF; cdr3_nt: TGCGCCAGCAGCTCCCTAGCGGGAGGTTTTTACGAGCAGTACTTC
d_call: TRBD2; clone_size: -; j_call: TRBJ2-1; v_call: TRBV7-6; cdr3_aa: CASSPRTSEQFF; cdr3_nt: TGTGCCAGCAGCCCCCGGACTAGTGAGCAGTTCTTC
d_call: TRBD1; clone_size: many; j_call: TRBJ1-3; v_call: TRBV20-1; cdr3_aa: CSATPGQGSPGSGNTIYF; cdr3_nt: TGCAGTGCTACACCGGGACAGGGGTCTCCCGGCTCTGGAAACACCATATATTTT